The rows below give T cell receptor beta chains drawn from one sample of a study of blood T cell repertoires in COVID-19. Some clones are missing from TCRdb's copy, which holds only in-frame ones; the method was immunoSEQ multiplex PCR. In the table there are some 140,000 clones, approximately 80% of which are singletons. The source material was peripheral blood. These receptors came from a man aged 55-75 years who had recovered from COVID-19. Both conserved end residues are part of each CDR3. The order of the fields is CDR3 protein, CDR3 DNA, D gene, clone size, V gene, CDR3 length, J gene. D genes are given only for firm matches. Only some rows state a clone size, as once, few, many or a class for expanded clones.

CASSENWTGNQPQHF | TGTGCCAGCAGTGAAAACTGGACAGGGAATCAGCCCCAGCATTTT | TRBD1 | - | TRBV2 | 15 | TRBJ1-5
CASSLGTSGRNEQFF | TGCGCCAGCAGCTTGGGAACTAGCGGGAGGAATGAGCAGTTCTTC | TRBD2 | - | TRBV5-1 | 15 | TRBJ2-1
CSVEVLTGGTEAFF | TGCAGCGTTGAAGTTCTGACAGGGGGGACTGAAGCTTTCTTT | TRBD1 | - | TRBV29-1 | 14 | TRBJ1-1
CASSLWPFSSSGRARYEQYF | TGTGCCAGCAGTTTATGGCCCTTTTCCTCTAGCGGGAGGGCCAGGTACGAGCAGTACTTC | TRBD2 | - | TRBV28 | 20 | TRBJ2-7
CASTLRGGEGETQYF | TGTGCCAGCACCTTAAGGGGAGGAGAGGGAGAGACCCAGTACTTC | - | - | TRBV9 | 15 | TRBJ2-5
CSVVVQASYNEQFF | TGCAGCGTTGTTGTGCAGGCAAGCTACAATGAGCAGTTCTTC | - | - | TRBV29-1 | 14 | TRBJ2-1
CASSEQGYTEAFF | TGTGCCAGCAGTGAACAGGGCTACACTGAAGCTTTCTTT | - | - | TRBV6-1 | 13 | TRBJ1-1
CASSRTSGGYTDTQYF | TGTGCCAGCAGCCGGACTAGCGGGGGATACACAGATACGCAGTATTTT | TRBD2 | - | TRBV7-2 | 16 | TRBJ2-3
CASSLDPGTGGSSPLHF | TGTGCCAGCAGCTTAGACCCCGGGACAGGGGGCAGCTCACCCCTCCACTTT | TRBD1 | - | TRBV7-8 | 17 | TRBJ1-6
CASSKSGGQGMSPLHF | TGTGCCAGCAGCAAGTCAGGGGGACAGGGAATGTCACCCCTCCACTTT | TRBD1 | once | TRBV19 | 16 | TRBJ1-6
CASSPPRGTDTQYF | TGTGCCAGCTCACCACCGCGGGGTACAGATACGCAGTATTTT | - | - | TRBV18 | 14 | TRBJ2-3
CASSEPGDINTEAFF | TGTGCCAGCAGTGAACCAGGGGATATAAACACTGAAGCTTTCTTT | - | - | TRBV27 | 15 | TRBJ1-1
CSASPGMDGYTF | TGCAGTGCTAGTCCCGGGATGGATGGCTACACCTTC | - | - | TRBV20-1 | 12 | TRBJ1-2
CASSENSDQPQHF | TGTGCCAGCAGTGAGAACAGTGATCAGCCCCAGCATTTT | - | - | TRBV6-1 | 13 | TRBJ1-5
CASSPEWDYPIHEQFF | TGCGCCAGCAGCCCTGAGTGGGACTACCCCATCCATGAGCAGTTCTTC | TRBD2 | - | TRBV5-1 | 16 | TRBJ2-1
CASSWDSYGYTF | TGTGCCAGCAGCTGGGACAGCTATGGCTACACCTTC | TRBD1 | - | TRBV7-9 | 12 | TRBJ1-2
CASSLYRGREETQYF | TGTGCCAGCAGCTTGTACAGGGGGCGCGAGGAGACCCAGTACTTC | TRBD1 | - | TRBV5-4 | 15 | TRBJ2-5
CASRVGDNEQFF | TGTGCCAGCAGGGTCGGGGACAATGAGCAGTTCTTC | - | - | TRBV28 | 12 | TRBJ2-1
CASSLPQGPFYGYTF | TGTGCCAGCAGTTTGCCTCAGGGCCCTTTCTATGGCTACACCTTC | - | - | TRBV28 | 15 | TRBJ1-2
CASSSDWNTDTQYF | TGTGCCAGCAGCTCGGACTGGAACACAGATACGCAGTATTTT | - | - | TRBV11-3 | 14 | TRBJ2-3
CASSLRTANTEAFF | TGTGCCAGCAGCTTAAGGACAGCAAACACTGAAGCTTTCTTT | - | once | TRBV5-5 | 14 | TRBJ1-1
CASSQFQGNRIEAFF | TGTGCCAGCAGCCAATTCCAGGGGAACCGAATTGAAGCTTTCTTT | - | - | TRBV7-8 | 15 | TRBJ1-1
CSASFRGTEAFF | TGCAGTGCTAGTTTTAGGGGGACTGAAGCTTTCTTT | - | - | TRBV20-1 | 12 | TRBJ1-1
CASSPRGTSPYSNQPQHF | TGTGCCAGCTCTCCGCGGGGGACTTCGCCTTATAGCAATCAGCCCCAGCATTTT | - | - | TRBV18 | 18 | TRBJ1-5
CATTRPNNPNEQFF | TGTGCCACCACTAGGCCCAACAATCCCAATGAGCAGTTCTTC | - | - | TRBV28 | 14 | TRBJ2-1
CSVEDLTGTGYTF | TGCAGCGTTGAAGATCTTACAGGGACCGGCTACACCTTC | - | - | TRBV29-1 | 13 | TRBJ1-2
CASSQVPWAGYTF | TGTGCCAGCAGCCAAGTTCCCTGGGCTGGCTACACCTTC | - | - | TRBV14 | 13 | TRBJ1-2
CASSLQGSTEAFF | TGTGCCAGCAGTTTACAGGGGAGCACTGAAGCTTTCTTT | - | - | TRBV12-3/TRBV12-4 | 13 | TRBJ1-1
CASSHRQGLNTGELFF | TGTGCCAGTAGCCACCGTCAGGGGCTAAACACCGGGGAGCTGTTTTTT | - | - | TRBV19 | 16 | TRBJ2-2
CASSQERPPNTGELFF | TGCGCCAGCAGCCAAGAGAGGCCTCCGAACACCGGGGAGCTGTTTTTT | - | - | TRBV4-3 | 16 | TRBJ2-2
CSASTGGNEKLFF | TGCAGCGCATCGACAGGGGGTAATGAAAAACTGTTTTTT | TRBD1 | - | TRBV29-1 | 13 | TRBJ1-4
CASSLGGEAGELFF | TGTGCCAGCAGCTTGGGGGGGGAGGCCGGGGAGCTGTTTTTT | - | - | TRBV5-4 | 14 | TRBJ2-2
CASSQGGSGSYYEQYF | TGTGCCAGCAGCCAAGGGGGCAGCGGGAGTTACTACGAGCAGTACTTC | TRBD2 | - | TRBV4-2 | 16 | TRBJ2-7
CASGGNNQPQHF | TGTGCCAGCGGGGGGAACAATCAGCCCCAGCATTTT | - | - | TRBV6-5 | 12 | TRBJ1-5
CASSSRGQGPQHF | TGTGCCAGCAGCTCTCGTGGACAGGGACCCCAGCATTTT | TRBD1 | - | TRBV7-2 | 13 | TRBJ1-5
CASSGTARFTGELFF | TGTGCCAGCAGCGGGACAGCCCGTTTCACCGGGGAGCTGTTTTTT | TRBD1 | few | TRBV6-2/TRBV6-3 | 15 | TRBJ2-2
CASRKTGQGYQPQHF | TGTGCCAGCAGGAAAACTGGACAGGGGTATCAGCCCCAGCATTTT | TRBD1 | - | TRBV28 | 15 | TRBJ1-5
CASSPGGRALGTDTQYF | TGCGCCAGCAGCCCTGGCGGGAGGGCCCTTGGCACAGATACGCAGTATTTT | TRBD2 | - | TRBV5-1 | 17 | TRBJ2-3
CAIVRDINTGELFF | TGTGCCATCGTGCGGGATATTAACACCGGGGAGCTGTTTTTT | - | - | TRBV10-3 | 14 | TRBJ2-2
CASRSGGTNEKLFF | TGTGCCAGCAGATCCGGAGGGACTAATGAAAAACTGTTTTTT | - | - | TRBV28 | 14 | TRBJ1-4
CALDSGNTIYF | TGTGCCTTGGACAGTGGAAACACCATATATTTT | - | - | TRBV30 | 11 | TRBJ1-3
CASSRVLYEAFF | TGTGCCAGCAGCCGAGTTCTCTATGAAGCTTTCTTT | - | - | TRBV4-2 | 12 | TRBJ1-1
CASSFLPGTADQPQHF | TGTGCCAGCAGTTTCCTACCAGGGACAGCTGATCAGCCCCAGCATTTT | TRBD1 | few | TRBV28 | 16 | TRBJ1-5
CASSEGLAGGTTDTQYF | TGTGCCAGCAGTGAAGGACTAGCGGGAGGTACCACAGATACGCAGTATTTT | TRBD2 | once | TRBV6-1 | 17 | TRBJ2-3
CASSFGTGLYEQYF | TGTGCCAGCAGCTTCGGGACAGGACTCTACGAGCAGTACTTC | TRBD1 | medium-sized | TRBV5-6 | 14 | TRBJ2-7
CASSLPGAGANVLTF | TGTGCCAGCAGCTTACCAGGGGCTGGGGCCAACGTCCTGACTTTC | - | - | TRBV7-3 | 15 | TRBJ2-6
CASTNEVLGTGELFF | TGTGCCAGCACCAATGAGGTACTGGGCACCGGGGAGCTGTTTTTT | - | - | TRBV27 | 15 | TRBJ2-2
CASSLVGSAAYEQYF | TGTGCCAGCAGTTTGGTCGGGTCCGCCGCCTACGAGCAGTACTTC | - | - | TRBV28 | 15 | TRBJ2-7
CASSPGLAGLEQFF | TGTGCCAGCAGCCCTGGACTAGCGGGATTGGAGCAGTTCTTC | TRBD2 | - | TRBV7-9 | 14 | TRBJ2-1
CATSRDLGSNGEKLFF | TGTGCCACCAGCAGAGATCTTGGTTCAAACGGGGAAAAACTGTTTTTT | - | once | TRBV15 | 16 | TRBJ1-4
CASSRTSGSTDTQYF | TGTGCCAGTAGCCGGACTAGCGGGAGCACAGATACGCAGTATTTT | TRBD2 | - | TRBV19 | 15 | TRBJ2-3
CASSLEDGGRGETQYF | TGTGCCAGCAGCTTAGAGGACGGGGGGCGAGGAGAGACCCAGTACTTC | - | - | TRBV7-2 | 16 | TRBJ2-5
CASSQEGTRVTDTQYF | TGTGCCAGCAGCCAAGAAGGGACTAGGGTCACAGATACGCAGTATTTT | TRBD2 | - | TRBV3-1/TRBV3-2 | 16 | TRBJ2-3
CATSVWDRGPGNTIYF | TGTGCCACCAGTGTATGGGACAGGGGGCCCGGAAACACCATATATTTT | TRBD1 | few | TRBV24-1 | 16 | TRBJ1-3
CASSLSFPAYEQYF | TGTGCCAGCAGCTTAAGCTTCCCTGCCTACGAGCAGTACTTC | - | once | TRBV14 | 14 | TRBJ2-7